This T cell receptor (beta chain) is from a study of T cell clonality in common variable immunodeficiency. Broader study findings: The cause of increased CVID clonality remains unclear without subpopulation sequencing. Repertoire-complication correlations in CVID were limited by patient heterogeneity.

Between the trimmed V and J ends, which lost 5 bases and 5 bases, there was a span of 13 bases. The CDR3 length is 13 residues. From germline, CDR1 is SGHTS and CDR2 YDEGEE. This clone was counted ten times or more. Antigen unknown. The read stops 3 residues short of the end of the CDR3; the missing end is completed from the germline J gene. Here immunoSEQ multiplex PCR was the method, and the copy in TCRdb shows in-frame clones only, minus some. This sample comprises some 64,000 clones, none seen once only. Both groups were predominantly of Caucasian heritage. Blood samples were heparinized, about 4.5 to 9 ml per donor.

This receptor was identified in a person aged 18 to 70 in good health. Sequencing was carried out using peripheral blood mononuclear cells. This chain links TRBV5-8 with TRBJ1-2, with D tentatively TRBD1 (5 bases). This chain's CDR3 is CASRILGTYGYTF. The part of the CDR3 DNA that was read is TGTGCCAGCAGGATACTAGGGACTTATGGC.